This T cell receptor (beta chain) originates from a study of beta chain features in type 1 diabetes. Across the whole study: The study examined 107,917,701 sorted cells across all samples. General study points: The VDJ junctions of type 1 diabetes patients carried fewer insertions and more deletions. Possible PCR preference for shorter templates applied equally to patients and controls. Patients with Type 1 diabetes showed moderately but significantly shorter TCRB CDR3s in all four CD4+ subsets.

Comment on this clone: Its antigen is as yet unknown.

Germline assignment: CDR1 MNHNS and CDR2 SASEGT. V shed 0 bases, J shed 5 bases, and the junction held 10 bases outside the gene matches. The CDR3 is made up of 17 amino acids. It was one heparinised blood draw, averaging around 120 mL, that each donor gave. Every bit of the isolated RNA underwent reverse transcription, so sequencing read expressed TCRB transcripts. The repertoire was sequenced with immunoSEQ multiplex PCR; TCRdb's copy has only in-frame clones and lacks some. The sample carries hundreds of thousands of clones, over 10% recorded once. The source material was naive CD4+ T cells from blood. The chain has TRBV6-1 and TRBJ1-5; 7 nucleotides line up with TRBD1. This receptor was taken from a young man with type 1 diabetes. The CDR3 loop is CASSEAIQTGPYQPQHF. DNA for the CDR3: TGTGCCAGCAGTGAAGCTATTCAGACAGGGCCTTATCAGCCCCAGCATTTT.